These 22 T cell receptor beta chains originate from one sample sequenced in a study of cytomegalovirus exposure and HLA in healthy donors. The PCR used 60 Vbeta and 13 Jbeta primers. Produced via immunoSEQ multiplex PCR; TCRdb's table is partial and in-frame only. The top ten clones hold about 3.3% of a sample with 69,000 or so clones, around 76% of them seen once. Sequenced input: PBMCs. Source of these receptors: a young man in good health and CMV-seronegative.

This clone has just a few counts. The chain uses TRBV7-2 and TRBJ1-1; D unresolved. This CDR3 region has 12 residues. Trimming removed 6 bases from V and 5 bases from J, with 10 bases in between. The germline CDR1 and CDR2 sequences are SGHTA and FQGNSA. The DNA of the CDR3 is TGTGCCAGCAGGGTTCGGGGTACTGAAGCTTTCTTT. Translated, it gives CASRVRGTEAFF.

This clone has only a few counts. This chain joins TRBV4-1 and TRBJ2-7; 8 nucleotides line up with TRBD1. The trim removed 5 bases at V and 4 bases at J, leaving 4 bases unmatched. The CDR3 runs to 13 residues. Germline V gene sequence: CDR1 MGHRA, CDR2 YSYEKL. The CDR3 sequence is CASSKDRVYEQYF. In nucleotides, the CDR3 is TGCGCCAGCAGCAAGGACAGGGTTTACGAGCAGTACTTC.

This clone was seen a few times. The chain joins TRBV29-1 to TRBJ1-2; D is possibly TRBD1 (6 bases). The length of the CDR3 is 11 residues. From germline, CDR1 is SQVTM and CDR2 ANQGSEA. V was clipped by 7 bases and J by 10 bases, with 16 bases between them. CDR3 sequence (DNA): TGCAGCGGAAAGGACAGTTCGGCCTACACCTTC. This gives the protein CSGKDSSAYTF.

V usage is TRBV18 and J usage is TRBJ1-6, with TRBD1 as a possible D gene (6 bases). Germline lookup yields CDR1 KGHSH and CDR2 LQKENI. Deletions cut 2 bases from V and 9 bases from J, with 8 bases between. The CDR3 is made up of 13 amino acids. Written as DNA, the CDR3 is TGTGCCAGCTCACCAGGGACAACTTCACCCCTCCACTTT. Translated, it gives CASSPGTTSPLHF.

The DNA of the CDR3 is TGTGCCAGCGCCATAGGAGGGGGGGGGATGGGGGAGACCCAGTACTTC. It encodes CASAIGGGGMGETQYF. The chain employs TRBV9 and TRBJ2-5; TRBD2 is a possible D gene (7 bases). Per the germline V gene, CDR1 is SGDLS and CDR2 is YYNGEE. The CDR3 length is 16 residues. The germline V and J ends were trimmed by 7 bases and 5 bases, with 24 bases remaining between them.

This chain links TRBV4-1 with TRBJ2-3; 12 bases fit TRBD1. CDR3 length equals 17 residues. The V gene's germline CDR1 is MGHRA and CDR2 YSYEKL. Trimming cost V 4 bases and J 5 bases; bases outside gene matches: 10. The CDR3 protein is CASSPTGTGGYEDTQYF. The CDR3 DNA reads TGCGCCAGCAGCCCTACCGGGACAGGGGGCTACGAAGATACGCAGTATTTT.

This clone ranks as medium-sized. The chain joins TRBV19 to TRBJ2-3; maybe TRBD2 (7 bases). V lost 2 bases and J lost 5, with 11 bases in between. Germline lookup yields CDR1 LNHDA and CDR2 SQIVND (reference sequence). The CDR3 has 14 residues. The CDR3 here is CASSIWGGLDTQYF. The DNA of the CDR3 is TGTGCCAGTAGTATATGGGGGGGGCTAGATACGCAGTATTTT.

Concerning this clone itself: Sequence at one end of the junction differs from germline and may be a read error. The CDR3 bases are TGCGCCAGCAGCAGTGACAGGAACTCTGAGGCCAACGTCCTGACTTTC. Amino acids: CASSSDRNSEANVLTF. This chain joins TRBV5-1 and TRBJ2-6; D is perhaps TRBD1 (6 bases). Germline loops: CDR1 SGHRS, CDR2 YFSETQ. This CDR3 is built from 16 residues.

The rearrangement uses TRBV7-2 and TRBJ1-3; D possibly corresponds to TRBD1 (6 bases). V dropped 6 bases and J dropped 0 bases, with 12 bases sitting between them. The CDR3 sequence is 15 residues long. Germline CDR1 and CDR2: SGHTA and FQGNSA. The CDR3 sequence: CASSLDRGSGNTIYF. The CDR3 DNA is TGTGCCAGCAGTTTGGACAGAGGCTCTGGAAACACCATATATTTT.

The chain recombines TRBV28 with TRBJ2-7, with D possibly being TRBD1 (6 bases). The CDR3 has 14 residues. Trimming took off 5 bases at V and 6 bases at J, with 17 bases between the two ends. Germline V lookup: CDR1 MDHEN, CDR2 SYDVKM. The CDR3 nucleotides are TGTGCCAGCAGTCCATCATTGACAGGTGTCGAGCAGTACGTC. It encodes CASSPSLTGVEQYV.

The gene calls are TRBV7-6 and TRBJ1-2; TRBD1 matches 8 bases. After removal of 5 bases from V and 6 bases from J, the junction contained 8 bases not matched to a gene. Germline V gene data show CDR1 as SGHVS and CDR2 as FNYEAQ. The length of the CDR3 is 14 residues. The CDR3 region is CASSPGTGVHGYTF. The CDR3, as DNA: TGTGCCAGCAGCCCAGGGACAGGCGTCCATGGCTACACCTTC.

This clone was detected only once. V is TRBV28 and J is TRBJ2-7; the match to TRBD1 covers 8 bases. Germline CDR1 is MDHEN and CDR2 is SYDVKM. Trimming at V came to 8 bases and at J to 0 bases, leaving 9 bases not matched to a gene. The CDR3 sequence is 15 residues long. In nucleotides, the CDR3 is TGTGCCAGCGACCCGGGGGACAGGCCCTCCTACGAGCAGTACTTC. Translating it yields CASDPGDRPSYEQYF. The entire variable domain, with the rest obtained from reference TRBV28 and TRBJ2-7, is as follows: DVKVTQSSRYLVKRTGEKVFLECVQDMDHENMFWYRQDPGLGLRLIYFSYDVKMKEKGDIPEGYSVSREKKERFSLILESASTNQTSMYLCASDPGDRPSYEQYFGPGTRLTVT.

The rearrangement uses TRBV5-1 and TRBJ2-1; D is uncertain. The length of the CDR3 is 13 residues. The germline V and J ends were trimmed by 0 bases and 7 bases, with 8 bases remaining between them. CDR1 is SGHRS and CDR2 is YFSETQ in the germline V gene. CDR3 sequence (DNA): TGCGCCAGCAGCTTGGGCACTGTTAATGAGCAGTTCTTC. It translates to CASSLGTVNEQFF. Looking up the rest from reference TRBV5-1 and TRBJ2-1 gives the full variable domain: KAGVTQTPRYLIKTRGQQVTLSCSPISGHRSVSWYQQTPGQGLQFLFEYFSETQRNKGNFPGRFSGRQFSNSRSEMNVSTLELGDSALYLCASSLGTVNEQFFGPGTRLTVL.

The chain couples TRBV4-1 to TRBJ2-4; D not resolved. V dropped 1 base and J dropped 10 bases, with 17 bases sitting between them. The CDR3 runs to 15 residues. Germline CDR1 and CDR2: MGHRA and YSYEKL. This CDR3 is CASSQGLDKKWIQYF. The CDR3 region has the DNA TGCGCCAGCAGCCAAGGTCTAGATAAAAAGTGGATTCAGTACTTC.

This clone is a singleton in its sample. CDR3 amino acids: CASSRSDRERPYEQYF. The CDR3 DNA follows: TGCGCCAGCAGTCGATCCGACAGGGAACGGCCCTACGAGCAGTACTTC. The rearrangement links TRBV23-1 to TRBJ2-7; 7 bases align to TRBD1. TRBV23-1 is marked as an open reading frame, function uncertain. This CDR3 has 16 residues. The V segment lost 4 bases and the J segment 2 bases; nucleotides outside the gene matches: 11.

For the CDR3, the DNA is TGTGCCAGCAGTTACGGCAGGGCTGTTCAGCCCCAGCATTTT. This codes for CASSYGRAVQPQHF. The chain employs TRBV6-5 and TRBJ1-5, with D possibly TRBD1 on 5 matching bases. Germline lookup yields CDR1 MNHEY and CDR2 SVGAGI. V was clipped by 2 bases and J by 6 bases, with 11 bases between them. The CDR3 spans 14 residues.

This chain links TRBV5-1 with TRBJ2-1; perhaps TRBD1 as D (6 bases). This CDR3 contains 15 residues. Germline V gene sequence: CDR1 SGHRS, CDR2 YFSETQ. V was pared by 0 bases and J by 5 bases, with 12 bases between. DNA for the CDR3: TGCGCCAGCAGCTTGGCCCCGGACAGCAACAATGAGCAGTTCTTC. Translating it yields CASSLAPDSNNEQFF.

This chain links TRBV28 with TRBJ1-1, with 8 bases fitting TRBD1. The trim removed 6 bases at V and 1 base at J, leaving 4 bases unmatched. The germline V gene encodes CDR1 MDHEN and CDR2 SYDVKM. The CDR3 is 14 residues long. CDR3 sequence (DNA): TGTGCCAGCAGACTGGGACAGGAGAACACTGAAGCTTTCTTT. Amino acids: CASRLGQENTEAFF. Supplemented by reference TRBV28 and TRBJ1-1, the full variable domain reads DVKVTQSSRYLVKRTGEKVFLECVQDMDHENMFWYRQDPGLGLRLIYFSYDVKMKEKGDIPEGYSVSREKKERFSLILESASTNQTSMYLCASRLGQENTEAFFGQGTRLTVV.

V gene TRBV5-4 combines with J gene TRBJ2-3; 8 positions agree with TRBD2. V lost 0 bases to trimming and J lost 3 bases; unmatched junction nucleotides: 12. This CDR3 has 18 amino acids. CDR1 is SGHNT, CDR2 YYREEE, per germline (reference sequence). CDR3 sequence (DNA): TGTGCCAGCAGCTTGGGTGTGAGCGGGGGAACCTCTACAGATACGCAGTATTTT. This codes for CASSLGVSGGTSTDTQYF.

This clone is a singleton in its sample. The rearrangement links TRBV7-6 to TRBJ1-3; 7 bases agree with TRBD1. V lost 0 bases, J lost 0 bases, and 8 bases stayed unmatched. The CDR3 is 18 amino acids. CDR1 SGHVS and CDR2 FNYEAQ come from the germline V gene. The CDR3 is CASSLAGYRGNSGNTIYF. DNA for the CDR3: TGTGCCAGCAGCTTAGCGGGGTACAGGGGCAACTCTGGAAACACCATATATTTT.

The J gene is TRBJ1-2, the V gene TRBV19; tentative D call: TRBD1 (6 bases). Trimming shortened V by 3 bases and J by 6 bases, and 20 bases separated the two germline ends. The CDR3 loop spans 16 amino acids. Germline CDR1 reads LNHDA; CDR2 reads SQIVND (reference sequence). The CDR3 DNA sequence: TGTGCCAGTAGTATTTCTGTTTTAAGACAGGCCCATGGCTACACCTTC. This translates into CASSISVLRQAHGYTF.

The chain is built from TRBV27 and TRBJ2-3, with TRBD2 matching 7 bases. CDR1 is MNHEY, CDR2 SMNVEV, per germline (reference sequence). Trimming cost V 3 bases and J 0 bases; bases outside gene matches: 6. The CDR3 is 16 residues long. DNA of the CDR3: TGTGCCAGCAGTTTCTTTTGGGGGGGAAGCACAGATACGCAGTATTTT. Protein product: CASSFFWGGSTDTQYF.